This T cell receptor beta chain was captured by sequencing in a study of blood T cells in healthy people across ages. This clonotype was counted a few times. A second PCR of 7 to 11 cycles used a sample-barcoded 5' primer and a J-beta primer mix. TCRdb redid the calling of the 5' RACE reads with MiXCR, one entry per CDR3 protein. The sample carries more than 600,000 distinct CDR3 sequences, approximately 25% recorded once. The V end was cut by 6 bases, the J end by 4 bases, with 9 bases between. CDR1 is LNHDA and CDR2 is SQIVND in the germline V gene (reference sequence). The CDR3 has 12 amino acids. These data were also filed under a second study, of T cells of mothers and their children. That report notes: Reads obtained per mother exceeded 8.5 million TCR beta CDR3 reads, with roughly 3.3 million obtained per child.

This receptor was identified in a boy under 18 in good health. The V call is TRBV19, the J call TRBJ2-5; no firm D call. The sample consisted of blood. CDR3 in amino acids: CASSDARETQYF. DNA for the CDR3: TGTGCCAGTAGCGACGCGCGAGAGACCCAGTACTTC.